One sample yielded the 8 T cell receptor beta chains listed below, sequenced in a study of cytomegalovirus exposure and HLA in healthy donors. The repertoire was sequenced with immunoSEQ multiplex PCR; TCRdb's copy has only in-frame clones and lacks some. Of 150,000 or so clones in the sample, more than 75% were seen once. Material: PBMCs. The receptors derive from a woman under 40 in good health and CMV-seronegative.

This chain joins TRBV5-5 and TRBJ1-6; a possible D gene is TRBD1 (6 bases). CDR3 length: 13 amino acids. V dropped 6 bases and J dropped 7 bases, with 11 bases sitting between them. Per the germline V gene, CDR1 is SGHKS and CDR2 is YYEKEE (reference sequence). CDR3 DNA sequence: TGTGCCAGCACCACGACAGGAAATTCACCCCTCCACTTT. This sequence encodes CASTTTGNSPLHF. Complete variable domain (other parts from reference TRBV5-5 and TRBJ1-6): DAGVTQSPTHLIKTRGQQVTLRCSPISGHKSVSWYQQVLGQGPQFIFQYYEKEERGRGNFPDRFSARQFPNYSSELNVNALLLGDSALYLCASTTTGNSPLHFGNGTRLTVT.

This chain joins TRBV29-1 and TRBJ1-2; D ambiguous. Germline lookup yields CDR1 SQVTM and CDR2 ANQGSEA. V was trimmed by 4 bases and J by 0 bases, leaving 3 bases between them. The CDR3 sequence is 11 residues long. The CDR3 protein is CSVVANYGYTF. The CDR3 region has the DNA TGCAGCGTTGTCGCTAACTATGGCTACACCTTC.

The J gene is TRBJ2-7, the V gene TRBV4-1; a possible D gene is TRBD2 (7 bases). The CDR3 totals 17 residues. Germline values: CDR1 MGHRA, CDR2 YSYEKL. Trimming left V 0 bases short and J 3 bases short, with 18 bases between. As DNA, the CDR3 is TGCGCCAGCAGCCAAGAGGGAGGGACATATAATCGCTACGAGCAGTACTTC. This gives the protein CASSQEGGTYNRYEQYF.

In this sample, this clone turned up once. The V and J genes are TRBV7-2 and TRBJ2-2; D possibly corresponds to TRBD1 (6 bases). The CDR3 contains 16 residues. CDR1 is SGHTA and CDR2 is FQGNSA in the germline V gene. V gave up 1 base and J gave up 5 bases, with 14 bases separating them. The CDR3: CASSLEVGAGTGELFF. In nucleotides, the CDR3 is TGTGCCAGCAGCTTAGAGGTGGGGGCCGGGACCGGGGAGCTGTTTTTT. Looking up the rest from reference TRBV7-2 and TRBJ2-2 gives the full variable domain: GAGVSQSPSNKVTEKGKDVELRCDPISGHTALYWYRQSLGQGLEFLIYFQGNSAPDKSGLPSDRFSAERTGGSVSTLTIQRTQQEDSAVYLCASSLEVGAGTGELFFGEGSRLTVL.

V gene TRBV7-9 combines with J gene TRBJ1-2, with D possibly being TRBD1 (5 bases). CDR1 and CDR2 from the germline V gene are SEHNR and FQNEAQ (reference sequence). The V gene lost 1 base and the J gene lost 7 bases, with 16 bases spanning the gap. The CDR3 is 15 amino acids. CDR3 coding DNA: TGTGCCAGCAGCTTAGATCAGGGATCAGGATCTGGCTACACCTTC. It codes for CASSLDQGSGSGYTF. Supplemented by reference TRBV7-9 and TRBJ1-2, the full variable domain reads DTGVSQNPRHKITKRGQNVTFRCDPISEHNRLYWYRQTLGQGPEFLTYFQNEAQLEKSRLLSDRFSAERPKGSFSTLEIQRTEQGDSAMYLCASSLDQGSGSGYTFGSGTRLTVV.

The chain joins TRBV7-8 to TRBJ2-7, with D perhaps TRBD2 (5 bases). The V gene's germline CDR1 is SGHVS and CDR2 FQNEAQ. The CDR3 is 14 amino acids. Trimming took off 4 bases at V and 4 bases at J, with 14 bases between the two ends. This chain's CDR3 is CASSSYSGFYEQYF. CDR3 nucleotide sequence: TGTGCCAGCAGCTCATACTCGGGATTTTACGAGCAGTACTTC.

This clone was observed a handful of times. The rearrangement uses TRBV6-1 and TRBJ2-6; maybe TRBD2 (6 bases). The CDR3 length is 15 residues. Germline CDR1 MNHNS, CDR2 SASEGT. The V and J ends lost 3 bases and 3 bases respectively, with 9 bases between them. The CDR3 region has the DNA TGTGCCAGCAGTGACGAAGCGGGTGGGGCCAACGTCCTGACTTTC. This translates into CASSDEAGGANVLTF.

The CDR3 coding sequence is TGTGCCTGGAGTGTATGGGGGACAGGTTCCGAGCAGTACTTC. Translated, it gives CAWSVWGTGSEQYF. This chain uses TRBV30 with TRBJ2-7, with TRBD1 matching over 8 bases. Per the germline V gene, CDR1 is GTSNPN and CDR2 is SVGIG (reference sequence). The CDR3 has 14 amino acids. V gave up 0 bases and J gave up 6 bases; unmatched junction bases: 7.